Presented here are 10 T cell receptor beta chains from one specimen sequenced in a study of Graves' ophthalmopathy and Graves' hyperthyroidism. Beta-chain TCR CDR3 regions were amplified from RNA transcripts. Second-round multiplex PCR came after first-round RT-PCR with HTBI primers. From the multiplex PCR reads, TCRdb called clonotypes with MiXCR, one entry per CDR3 protein. In the table there are 150,000 to 200,000 distinct CDR3 sequences, less than 45% of which are singletons. The sequenced sample consisted of peripheral blood. Every receptor here comes from a woman aged 40 to 50 with Graves' ophthalmopathy.

V gene TRBV7-2 combines with J gene TRBJ1-2, with TRBD1 matching 9 bases. After removal of 8 bases from V and 8 bases from J, the junction contained 12 bases not matched to a gene. The germline V gene encodes CDR1 SGHTA and CDR2 FQGNSA. This CDR3 has 14 residues. This CDR3 is CASLVGQGVGGYTF. For the CDR3, the DNA is TGTGCCAGCCTAGTGGGACAGGGAGTAGGAGGCTACACCTTC.

At least ten counts were recorded for this clonotype. The J gene is TRBJ2-4, the V gene TRBV12-3 or TRBV12-4, with a tentative D call TRBD2 (7 bases). The CDR3 extends over 16 amino acids. V was trimmed by 0 bases and J by 5 bases, leaving 14 bases between them. CDR3 protein: CASSLAGWEGENIQYF. The CDR3 nucleotides read TGTGCCAGCAGTTTAGCGGGGTGGGAGGGGGAAAACATTCAGTACTTC.

The chain links TRBV7-2 to TRBJ2-7; TRBD2 matches at 13 bases. The V gene end was trimmed by 3 bases and the J gene end by 3 bases; junction bases not matched to a gene: 2. This CDR3 is built from 15 residues. Germline-derived CDR1 and CDR2 are SGHTA and FQGNSA. The CDR3 DNA follows: TGTGCCAGCAGCTTGGGACTAGCGGGATTCTACGAGCAGTACTTC. Protein sequence: CASSLGLAGFYEQYF.

This clonotype was seen ten or more times. The CDR3 nucleotides read TGCAGCGTTGCGGTCTCTGGAAACACCATATATTTT. Its translation is CSVAVSGNTIYF. J is TRBJ1-3 and V is TRBV29-1; no clear D. The CDR3 extends over 12 amino acids. The germline V gene has CDR1 SQVTM and CDR2 ANQGSEA. V was clipped by 4 bases and J by 0 bases, with 4 bases between them.

The sample holds many counts of this clonotype. Here the CDR3 DNA reads TGCAGTGCTTTGAGGGTGGGGGAGAGCTACGAGCAGTACTTC. Translation gives CSALRVGESYEQYF. This chain joins TRBV20-1 and TRBJ2-7; D possibly matches TRBD1 or TRBD2 (5 bases each). CDR3 length equals 14 residues. The germline CDR1 and CDR2 sequences are DFQATT and SNEGSKA (reference sequence). V lost 5 bases, J lost 3 bases, and 17 bases lay in between.

The CDR3: CATSKAGQGREQYF. CDR3 nucleotide sequence: TGTGCCACCAGCAAAGCAGGCCAGGGTCGCGAGCAGTACTTC. The rearrangement uses TRBV15 and TRBJ2-7; a weak D match, TRBD1 (5 bases). This CDR3 is 14 amino acids long. The V end lost 4 bases, the J end lost 6 bases, and 16 bases lay between the germline ends. Germline V gene lookup returns CDR1 LNHNV and CDR2 YYDKDF (reference sequence).

This clonotype was recorded many times. The CDR3 protein is CASSYSGGVGEETQYF. The CDR3 nucleotides read TGTGCCAGCAGTTACTCGGGTGGCGTCGGGGAAGAGACCCAGTACTTC. The V and J genes are TRBV6-2 or TRBV6-3 and TRBJ2-5, with D possibly matching TRBD2 (5 bases). This CDR3 contains 16 residues. Germline CDR1 and CDR2: MNHEY and SVGEGT. The germline V and J ends were trimmed by 0 bases and 3 bases, with 14 bases remaining between them.

This clonotype was counted many times. CDR3 amino acids: CASSTPGTARGYGYTF. CDR3 coding DNA: TGTGCCAGTAGTACCCCCGGGACCGCCAGGGGCTATGGCTACACCTTC. The chain employs TRBV19 and TRBJ1-2, with D perhaps TRBD1 (6 bases). In germline, CDR1 is LNHDA, CDR2 SQIVND (reference sequence). The ends were cut back, 4 bases at V and 4 bases at J, with 19 bases in the middle. The CDR3 is 16 residues long.

This clonotype was recorded once. The J gene is TRBJ1-6, the V gene TRBV11-2; D gene unclear. Germline CDR1 reads SGHAT; CDR2 reads FQNNGV. V was trimmed by 10 bases and J by 0 bases, leaving 19 bases between them. The CDR3 is made up of 17 amino acids. CDR3 nucleotides: TGTGCCACCCAACCCGGACGGGGAAGCTCCTATAATTCACCCCTCCACTTT. This codes for CATQPGRGSSYNSPLHF. The full variable domain, with the rest looked up from reference TRBV11-2 and TRBJ1-6, is EAGVAQSPRYKIIEKRQSVAFWCNPISGHATLYWYQQILGQGPKLLIQFQNNGVVDDSQLPKDRFSAERLKGVDSTLKIQPAKLEDSAVYLCATQPGRGSSYNSPLHFGNGTRLTVT.

This clonotype was detected many times. This chain links TRBV4-3 with TRBJ1-2; a weak D match, TRBD1 (5 bases). Germline V gene lookup returns CDR1 LGHNA and CDR2 YSLEER. This CDR3 comprises 13 residues. V lost 4 bases, J lost 3 bases, and 9 bases lay in between. CDR3 bases: TGCGCCAGCAGCCCCAGGGATGACTATGGCTACACCTTC. This sequence encodes CASSPRDDYGYTF.